The T cell receptor beta chain under discussion was sequenced for a study of PD-L1 blockade in urothelial cancer. The wider study: Blood yielded a median of approximately 130,000 T cells per sample.

The templates were synthetic TCR analogs, and they were spiked into each PCR. Method: immunoSEQ multiplex PCR; TCRdb's copy keeps in-frame clones and lacks some. The repertoire includes around 110,000 clones, around 89% of them detected once, and roughly 1.8% sits in the top ten. Deletions cut 2 bases from V and 5 bases from J, with 8 bases between. The germline CDR1 and CDR2 sequences are SQVTM and ANQGSEA. This CDR3 has 12 residues. The time point: peripheral blood 6 weeks after treatment start. Patients suffered from locally advanced or metastatic urothelial carcinoma. Sample numbers ranged from 1 to 8 per patient, encompassing pretreatment and on-treatment collections.

The J gene is TRBJ2-3, the V gene TRBV29-1; no clear D. Sequenced here: PBMCs, sampled around atezolizumab (anti-PD-L1) treatment. The clonotype originates from a man aged 55 to 69 with urothelial cancer. CDR3 in DNA: TGCAGCGTTGAAACCGGTGGAGATACGCAGTATTTT. As protein: CSVETGGDTQYF.